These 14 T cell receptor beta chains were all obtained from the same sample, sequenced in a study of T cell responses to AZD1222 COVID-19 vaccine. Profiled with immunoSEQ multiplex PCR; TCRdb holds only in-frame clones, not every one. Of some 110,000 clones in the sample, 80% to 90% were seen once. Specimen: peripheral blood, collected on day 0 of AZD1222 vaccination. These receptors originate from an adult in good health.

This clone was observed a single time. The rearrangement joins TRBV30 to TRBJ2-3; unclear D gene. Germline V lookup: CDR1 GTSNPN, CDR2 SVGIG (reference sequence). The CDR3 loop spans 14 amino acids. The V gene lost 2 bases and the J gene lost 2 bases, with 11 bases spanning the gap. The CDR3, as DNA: TGTGCCTGGAGTTTAAGTATTCCCACAGATACGCAGTATTTT. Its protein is CAWSLSIPTDTQYF.

DNA for the CDR3: TGTGCCAGCAGTGTGGGCAGGGATCGCTATGGCTACACCTTC. Translated: CASSVGRDRYGYTF. The chain combines TRBV2 with TRBJ1-2, with D maybe TRBD1 (5 bases). V was cut by 4 bases and J by 4 bases, with 13 bases left in between. CDR1 SNHLY and CDR2 FYNNEI come from the germline V gene. This CDR3 is built from 14 residues.

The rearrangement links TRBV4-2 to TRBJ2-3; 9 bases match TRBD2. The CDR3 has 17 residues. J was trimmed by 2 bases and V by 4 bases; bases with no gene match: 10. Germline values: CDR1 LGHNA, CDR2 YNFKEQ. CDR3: CASSLTPQRGATDTQYF. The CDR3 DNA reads TGTGCCAGCAGCCTCACCCCCCAGCGGGGGGCCACAGATACGCAGTATTTT.

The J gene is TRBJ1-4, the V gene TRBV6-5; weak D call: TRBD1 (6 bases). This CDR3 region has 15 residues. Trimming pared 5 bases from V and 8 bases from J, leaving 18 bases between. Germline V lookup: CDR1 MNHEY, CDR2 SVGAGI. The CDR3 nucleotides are TGTGCCAGCAGTACCTCGGGGGCAGGTGGCGAAAAACTGTTTTTT. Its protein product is CASSTSGAGGEKLFF.

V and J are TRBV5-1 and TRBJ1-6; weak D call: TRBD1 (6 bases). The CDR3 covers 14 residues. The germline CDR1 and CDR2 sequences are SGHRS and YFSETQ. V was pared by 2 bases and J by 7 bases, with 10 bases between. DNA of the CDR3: TGCGCCAGCAGCTTCGGACAGCAAAATTCACCCCTCCACTTT. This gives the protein CASSFGQQNSPLHF.

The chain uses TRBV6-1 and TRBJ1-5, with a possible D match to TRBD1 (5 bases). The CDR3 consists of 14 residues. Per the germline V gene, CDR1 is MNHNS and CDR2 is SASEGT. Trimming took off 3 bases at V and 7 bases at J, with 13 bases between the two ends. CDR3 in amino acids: CASSELGVGQPQHF. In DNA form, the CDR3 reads TGTGCCAGCAGTGAGTTGGGGGTAGGGCAGCCCCAGCATTTT.

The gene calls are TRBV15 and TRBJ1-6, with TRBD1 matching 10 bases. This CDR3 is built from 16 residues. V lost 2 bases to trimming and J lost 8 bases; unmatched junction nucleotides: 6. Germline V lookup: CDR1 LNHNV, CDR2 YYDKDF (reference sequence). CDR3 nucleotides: TGTGCCACCAGCAGAAAAAAGACAGGGGGCGATTCACCCCTCCACTTT. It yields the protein CATSRKKTGGDSPLHF.

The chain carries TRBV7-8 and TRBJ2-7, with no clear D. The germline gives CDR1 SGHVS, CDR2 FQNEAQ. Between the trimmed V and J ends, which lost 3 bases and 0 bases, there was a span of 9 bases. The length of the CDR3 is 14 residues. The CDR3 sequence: CASSFDLYSYEQYF. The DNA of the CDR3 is TGTGCCAGCAGCTTCGACTTATACTCCTACGAGCAGTACTTC.

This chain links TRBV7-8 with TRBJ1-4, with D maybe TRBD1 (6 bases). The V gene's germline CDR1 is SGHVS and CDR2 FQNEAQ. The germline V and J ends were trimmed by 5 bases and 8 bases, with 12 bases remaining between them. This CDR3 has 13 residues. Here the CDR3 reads CASSRGRGEKLFF. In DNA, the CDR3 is TGTGCCAGCAGCCGGGGAAGGGGGGAAAAACTGTTTTTT. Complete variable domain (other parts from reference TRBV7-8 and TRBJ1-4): GAGVSQSPRYKVAKRGQDVALRCDPISGHVSLFWYQQALGQGPEFLTYFQNEAQLDKSGLPSDRFFAERPEGSVSTLKIQRTQQEDSAVYLCASSRGRGEKLFFGSGTQLSVL.

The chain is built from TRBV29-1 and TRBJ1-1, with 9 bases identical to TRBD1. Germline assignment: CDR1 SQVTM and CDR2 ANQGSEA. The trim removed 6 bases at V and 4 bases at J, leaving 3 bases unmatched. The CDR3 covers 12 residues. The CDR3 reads CSVGQGPTEAFF. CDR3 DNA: TGCAGCGTCGGACAGGGGCCCACTGAAGCTTTCTTT.

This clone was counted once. The CDR3 nucleotides read TGTGCCAGCAGCGTAGCTACACTGCGGGGGGCCACCGGGGAGCTGTTTTTT. Its translation is CASSVATLRGATGELFF. The chain joins TRBV9 to TRBJ2-2, with TRBD2 identical over 8 bases. Unmatched junction bases numbered 8, after V lost 0 bases and J lost 4 bases. The CDR3 is made up of 17 amino acids. Germline-derived CDR1 and CDR2 are SGDLS and YYNGEE. Together with reference TRBV9 and TRBJ2-2, the CDR3 gives the full variable domain: DSGVTQTPKHLITATGQRVTLRCSPRSGDLSVYWYQQSLDQGLQFLIQYYNGEERAKGNILERFSAQQFPDLHSELNLSSLELGDSALYFCASSVATLRGATGELFFGEGSRLTVL.

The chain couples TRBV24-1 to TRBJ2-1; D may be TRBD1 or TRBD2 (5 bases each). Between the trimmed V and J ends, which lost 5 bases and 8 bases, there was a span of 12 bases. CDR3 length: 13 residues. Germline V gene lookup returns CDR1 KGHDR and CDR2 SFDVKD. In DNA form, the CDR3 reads TGTGCCACCAGTGGGGACCAGATTTATGAGCAGTTCTTC. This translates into CATSGDQIYEQFF.

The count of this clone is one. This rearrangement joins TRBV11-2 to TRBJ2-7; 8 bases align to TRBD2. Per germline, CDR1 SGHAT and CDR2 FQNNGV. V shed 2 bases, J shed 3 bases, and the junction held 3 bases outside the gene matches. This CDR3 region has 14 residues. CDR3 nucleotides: TGTGCCAGCAGCTTATTTAGCGGGGTCTACGAGCAGTACTTC. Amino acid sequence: CASSLFSGVYEQYF.

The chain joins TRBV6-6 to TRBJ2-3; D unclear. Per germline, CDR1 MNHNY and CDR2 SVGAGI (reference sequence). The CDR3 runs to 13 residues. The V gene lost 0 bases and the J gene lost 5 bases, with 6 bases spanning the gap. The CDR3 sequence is CASSYSDRDTQYF. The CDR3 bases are TGTGCCAGCAGTTACTCCGACCGAGATACGCAGTATTTT.